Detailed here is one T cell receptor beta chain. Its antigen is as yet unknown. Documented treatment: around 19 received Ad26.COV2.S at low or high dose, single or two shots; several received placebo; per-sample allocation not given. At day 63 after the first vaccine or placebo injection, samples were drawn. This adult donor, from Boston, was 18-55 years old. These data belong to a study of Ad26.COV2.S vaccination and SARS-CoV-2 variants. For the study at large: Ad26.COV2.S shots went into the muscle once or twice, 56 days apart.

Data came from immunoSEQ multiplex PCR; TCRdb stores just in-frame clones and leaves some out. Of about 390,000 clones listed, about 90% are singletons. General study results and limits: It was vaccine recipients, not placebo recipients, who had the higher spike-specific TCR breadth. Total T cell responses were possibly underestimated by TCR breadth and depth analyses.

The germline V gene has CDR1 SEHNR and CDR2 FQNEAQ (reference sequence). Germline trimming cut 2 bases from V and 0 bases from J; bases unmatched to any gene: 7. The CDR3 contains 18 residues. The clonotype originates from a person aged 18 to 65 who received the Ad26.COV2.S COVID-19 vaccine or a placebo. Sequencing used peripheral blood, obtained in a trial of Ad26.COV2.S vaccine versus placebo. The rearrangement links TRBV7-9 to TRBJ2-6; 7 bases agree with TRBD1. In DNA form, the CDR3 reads TGTGCCAGCAGCTTAAAAGGGACAGCCTTCTCTGGGGCCAACGTCCTGACTTTC. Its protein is CASSLKGTAFSGANVLTF. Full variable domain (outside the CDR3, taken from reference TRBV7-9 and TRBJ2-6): DTGVSQNPRHKITKRGQNVTFRCDPISEHNRLYWYRQTLGQGPEFLTYFQNEAQLEKSRLLSDRFSAERPKGSFSTLEIQRTEQGDSAMYLCASSLKGTAFSGANVLTFGAGSRLTVL.